This T cell receptor (beta chain) was found in a study of T cells in Graves' hyperthyroidism and ophthalmopathy. Points from the study as a whole: In validation, the model predicted ophthalmopathy. These predictions came a median about 6.5 months before onset. From stable hyperthyroidism, ophthalmopathy was set apart by a 13 V-J model.

Remarks on this clonotype: Its specificity is unknown.

The study based diagnoses on clinical symptoms, serum thyroxine and TRAb, thyroid ultrasound and orbital computed tomography. From RNA transcripts, TCR beta CDR3 regions were amplified. First-round RT-PCR targeting the TCR CDR3 was performed with the HTBI primer set. TCRdb re-called the multiplex PCR reads through MiXCR, storing one row per CDR3 protein. The sample contains about 270,000 distinct CDR3 sequences, roughly 22% of which appear only once. The CDR3 has 15 residues. Germline V CDR1 and CDR2: SGHTA, FQGNSA. Deletions cut 1 base from V and 0 bases from J, with 10 bases between. The sequenced sample was blood. The rearrangement links TRBV7-2 to TRBJ2-7; D is possibly TRBD1 or TRBD2 (6 bases each). The sequence was collected from a man between 25 and 39 years old with Graves' ophthalmopathy. The CDR3 nucleotides are TGTGCCAGCAGCTTAGGCCGGGGGCGCTCCTACGAGCAGTACTTC. Translated, it gives CASSLGRGRSYEQYF.